The clone carrying this T cell receptor beta chain turned up a few times. Its matching antigen is unknown. This sample is drawn from a study of cytomegalovirus exposure and HLA in healthy donors. Study context: The platform used for the roughly 130 validation repertoires matched that of the approximately 640 first-cohort repertoires, a later analysis reported. Whole-study results and caveats: The authors enumerated around 150 TCR beta chains as linked to cytomegalovirus. Cytomegalovirus status was reportedly diagnosed by the classifier with high sensitivity and specificity.

CDR1 is MNHEY and CDR2 is SVGAGI in the germline V gene. This CDR3 spans 14 amino acids. Trimming pared 4 bases from V and 0 bases from J, leaving 10 bases between. While the first cohort had hundreds of subjects, the donors belonged to the separate validation cohort of roughly 130 subjects. Here immunoSEQ multiplex PCR was the method, and the copy in TCRdb shows in-frame clones only, minus some. The repertoire consists of 150,000 to 200,000 clones, with around four fifths occurring once and the leading ten covering around 2.4%. Sequencing was performed on PBMCs. This rearrangement joins TRBV6-5 to TRBJ2-7; TRBD2 is a possible D gene (5 bases). This TCR was recovered from a man aged 30 to 39 in good health and CMV-seropositive. The CDR3 spells CASSWRGPSYEQYF. As DNA, the CDR3 is TGTGCCAGCAGTTGGCGAGGGCCCTCCTACGAGCAGTACTTC.